This T cell receptor beta chain was obtained from a study of CD8 T cells in ankylosing spondylitis. Study observations and caveats: Among TCR beta sequences, a motif of fewer than 10 highly homologous variants appeared characteristic of ankylosing spondylitis blood.

The CDR3 is made up of 17 amino acids. With 1 base clipped from V and 8 bases from J, the junction kept 11 bases outside the gene matches. The germline V gene has CDR1 LGHNA and CDR2 YNFKEQ. MiXCR, run by TCRdb on the 5' RACE reads, gives a single entry per CDR3 protein. The repertoire holds about 750,000 distinct CDR3 sequences, with around 19% as singletons. This clonotype was seen many times. Its antigen is as yet unknown. Sequencing was performed on blood, either unsorted or a sorted T cell fraction (not recorded which). The chain has TRBV4-2 and TRBJ2-1, with 10 bases fitting TRBD1. The clonotype comes from a male donor with ankylosing spondylitis. The CDR3 sequence is CASSQGVRQGARDEQFF. The CDR3 DNA reads TGTGCCAGCAGCCAAGGGGTCCGACAGGGGGCTAGGGATGAGCAGTTCTTC.